Below, 8 T cell receptor beta chains from the same sample are listed, as sequenced in a study of shared clonotypes between healthy human individuals. Terminally differentiated effector memory CD45RA+ cells were excluded by CCR7 positive selection of CD45RO-negative cells. TCRdb's copy holds only in-frame clones and misses some; the assay was immunoSEQ multiplex PCR. Among around 1.9 million clones listed, around 93% were seen once. The sample comprised naive CD8+ T cells from PBMCs. Receptors were obtained from a young man in good health. Some clones in this sample may be carry-over from other donors' samples.

The rearrangement links TRBV6-6 to TRBJ2-2; D is ambiguous. V was clipped by 5 bases and J by 3 bases, with 10 bases between them. This CDR3 is built from 14 residues. CDR1 MNHNY and CDR2 SVGAGI come from the germline V gene (reference sequence). This chain's CDR3 is CASSPTKYTGELFF. The CDR3 DNA reads TGTGCCAGCAGTCCAACAAAATACACCGGGGAGCTGTTTTTT.

V is TRBV30 and J is TRBJ2-3; D gene uncertain. The CDR3 runs to 14 residues. Trimming took off 0 bases at V and 0 bases at J, with 7 bases between the two ends. Germline values: CDR1 GTSNPN, CDR2 SVGIG (reference sequence). The CDR3, as DNA: TGTGCCTGGAGTGTGGCGCTTAGCACAGATACGCAGTATTTT. It translates to CAWSVALSTDTQYF.

The chain joins TRBV12-5 to TRBJ2-7, with TRBD1 as a possible D gene (6 bases). V lost 6 bases, J lost 7 bases, and 13 bases lay in between. The CDR3 runs 12 residues. Germline V gene sequence: CDR1 LGHNT, CDR2 FRNRAP. CDR3 sequence: CASGVQGSEQYF. CDR3 DNA sequence: TGTGCTAGTGGGGTACAGGGAAGTGAGCAGTACTTC.

The chain recombines TRBV6-6 with TRBJ2-2; possibly TRBD2 for D (6 bases). The CDR3 is made up of 15 amino acids. Germline V CDR1 and CDR2: MNHNY, SVGAGI (reference sequence). Trimming cost V 8 bases and J 1 base, with 14 bases left between them. CDR3 protein: CASAPFGGNTGELFF. In DNA, the CDR3 is TGTGCCAGCGCCCCCTTCGGGGGGAACACCGGGGAGCTGTTTTTT.

The chain employs TRBV19 and TRBJ2-3; weak D call: TRBD2 (5 bases). V dropped 5 bases and J dropped 5 bases, with 20 bases sitting between them. From germline, CDR1 is LNHDA and CDR2 SQIVND (reference sequence). This CDR3 contains 16 residues. CDR3 in DNA: TGTGCCAGTAGTCCCCCCCACTGGGAGCGTGGAGATACGCAGTATTTT. This gives the protein CASSPPHWERGDTQYF. Variable domain in full (rest from reference TRBV19 and TRBJ2-3): DGGITQSPKYLFRKEGQNVTLSCEQNLNHDAMYWYRQDPGQGLRLIYYSQIVNDFQKGDIAEGYSVSREKKESFPLTVTSAQKNPTAFYLCASSPPHWERGDTQYFGPGTRLTVL.

The chain combines TRBV28 with TRBJ1-2; TRBD1 matches 9 bases. Unmatched junction bases numbered 10, after V lost 4 bases and J lost 4 bases. The CDR3 is 16 residues long. Germline CDR1 MDHEN, CDR2 SYDVKM. The CDR3 DNA reads TGTGCCAGCAGTTACTCACAGACAGGGGGACTCTATGGCTACACCTTC. This sequence encodes CASSYSQTGGLYGYTF.

The chain uses TRBV2 and TRBJ1-2; TRBD1 agrees at 11 bases. The CDR3 sequence is 14 residues long. Per the germline V gene, CDR1 is SNHLY and CDR2 is FYNNEI. Losses at the gene ends were 8 bases for V and 6 bases for J; bases not matched to a gene: 8. DNA of the CDR3: TGTGCCAGCGGTAGGACAGGGGGCGCGAATGGCTACACCTTC. It specifies CASGRTGGANGYTF.

The chain employs TRBV2 and TRBJ2-2, with TRBD1 as a possible D gene (6 bases). Looked up from germline, CDR1 is SNHLY and CDR2 is FYNNEI. Trimming took 6 bases from V and 4 from J, leaving 18 bases between them. This CDR3 is built from 16 residues. CDR3 nucleotides: TGTGCCAGCAGAGGACGGACAGTCTCTGGCACCGGGGAGCTGTTTTTT. Translated, it gives CASRGRTVSGTGELFF.